Listed here are 25 T cell receptor beta chains from one sample, sequenced in a study of cytomegalovirus exposure and HLA in healthy donors. Assay: immunoSEQ multiplex PCR; the TCRdb copy retains only in-frame clones and omits some. Of tens of thousands of clones in the sample, more than 85% were seen once. Input material: PBMCs. The receptors were gathered from a woman aged 18-35 years in good health and CMV-seronegative.

This sequence joins TRBV4-2 and TRBJ2-7, with TRBD2 as a possible D gene (7 bases). The V gene's germline CDR1 is LGHNA and CDR2 YNFKEQ. The length of the CDR3 is 16 residues. The ends were cut back, 1 base at V and 2 bases at J, with 15 bases in the middle. CDR3 in DNA: TGTGCCAGCAGCCAAGGGGAGGGGGAAATACCCTACGAGCAGTACTTC. It translates to CASSQGEGEIPYEQYF.

The CDR3 is CASGTGIFDEQYF. DNA for the CDR3: TGTGCCAGTGGGACAGGCATTTTCGACGAGCAGTACTTC. The J gene is TRBJ2-7, the V gene TRBV6-1; 8 nucleotides line up with TRBD1. The V gene's germline CDR1 is MNHNS and CDR2 SASEGT. V dropped 9 bases and J dropped 5; count of bases not matched to a gene: 9. The CDR3 length is 13 residues.

This chain connects TRBV30 to TRBJ2-6, with D possibly TRBD2 on 5 matching bases. The CDR3 spans 17 residues. CDR1 is GTSNPN and CDR2 is SVGIG in the germline V gene (reference sequence). CDR3 sequence: CAGRNKDPSSGANVLTF. In nucleotides, the CDR3 is TGTGCGGGGAGAAACAAGGATCCGAGCTCTGGGGCCAACGTCCTGACTTTC. Looking up the rest from reference TRBV30 and TRBJ2-6 gives the full variable domain: SQTIHQWPATLVQPVGSPLSLECTVEGTSNPNLYWYRQAAGRGLQLLFYSVGIGQISSEVPQNLSASRPQDRQFILSSKKLLLSDSGFYLCAGRNKDPSSGANVLTFGAGSRLTVL.

This sequence joins TRBV5-8 and TRBJ2-2; 8 bases are a match to TRBD1. With V trimmed by 10 bases and J by 6 bases, 5 bases remained unmatched. CDR3 size: 12 residues. Per the germline V gene, CDR1 is SGHTS and CDR2 is YDEGEE. The chain's CDR3 is CACDRGPGELFF. CDR3 DNA sequence: TGTGCCTGCGACAGGGGACCCGGGGAGCTGTTTTTT. The whole variable domain, remainder taken from reference TRBV5-8 and TRBJ2-2, is EAGVTQSPTHLIKTRGQQATLRCSPISGHTSVYWYQQALGLGLQFLLWYDEGEERNRGNFPPRFSGRQFPNYSSELNVNALELEDSALYLCACDRGPGELFFGEGSRLTVL.

The V call is TRBV7-3, the J call TRBJ2-3; tentatively, D is TRBD2 (6 bases). The V end lost 6 bases, the J end lost 8 bases, and 18 bases lay between the germline ends. This CDR3 spans 14 amino acids. Germline V lookup: CDR1 SGHTA, CDR2 FQGTGA. CDR3 region: CASSSWGEQGTQYF. The CDR3 DNA follows: TGTGCCAGCAGTTCCTGGGGGGAGCAAGGTACGCAGTATTTT.

J is TRBJ2-5 and V is TRBV7-9, with 9 bases identical to TRBD1. Germline V gene lookup returns CDR1 SEHNR and CDR2 FQNEAQ (reference sequence). V shed 4 bases and J 0 bases; nucleotides not matched to a gene: 15. The CDR3 covers 19 residues. CDR3 sequence reads: CASSSNALRTGDNQETQYF. CDR3 DNA: TGTGCCAGCAGCTCGAACGCCCTCAGGACAGGGGATAACCAAGAGACCCAGTACTTC. Full variable domain (rest looked up from reference TRBV7-9 and TRBJ2-5): DTGVSQNPRHKITKRGQNVTFRCDPISEHNRLYWYRQTLGQGPEFLTYFQNEAQLEKSRLLSDRFSAERPKGSFSTLEIQRTEQGDSAMYLCASSSNALRTGDNQETQYFGPGTRLLVL.

This clone was seen only a few times. This chain links TRBV10-1 with TRBJ2-7; 11 nucleotides line up with TRBD1. The germline gives CDR1 WNHNN, CDR2 SYGVQD (reference sequence). V was clipped by 4 bases and J by 4 bases; unmatched bases: 3. This CDR3 region has 14 residues. The CDR3 loop reads CASSAGQGEYEQYF. CDR3 in DNA: TGCGCCAGCAGTGCGGGACAGGGGGAGTACGAGCAGTACTTC.

The chain is built from TRBV2 and TRBJ1-5; D is perhaps TRBD1 (5 bases). The germline CDR1 and CDR2 sequences are SNHLY and FYNNEI. CDR3 length equals 15 residues. Trimming cost V 4 bases and J 1 base, with 11 bases left between them. The CDR3 loop reads CASSGGRGSNQPQHF. CDR3 DNA sequence: TGTGCCAGCAGTGGGGGCCGGGGGAGCAATCAGCCCCAGCATTTT.

The rearrangement uses TRBV7-8 and TRBJ1-2, with D possibly matching TRBD1 (5 bases). V lost 2 bases to trimming and J lost 4 bases, with 8 bases between them. This CDR3 is 13 amino acids long. CDR1 is SGHVS, CDR2 FQNEAQ, per germline. The CDR3 region has the DNA TGTGCCAGCAGCTTAATGGGGGGCTATGGCTACACCTTC. It encodes CASSLMGGYGYTF.

The chain employs TRBV5-1 and TRBJ1-4, with 10 nucleotides matching TRBD1. This CDR3 is 15 amino acids long. Per germline, CDR1 SGHRS and CDR2 YFSETQ. Unmatched junction bases numbered 0, after V lost 4 bases and J lost 0 bases. The CDR3 is CASSGQGATNEKLFF. The CDR3 nucleotides read TGCGCCAGCAGCGGACAGGGGGCAACTAATGAAAAACTGTTTTTT.

The chain recombines TRBV5-1 with TRBJ2-1, with 7 positions matching TRBD2. The germline V gene has CDR1 SGHRS and CDR2 YFSETQ. The CDR3 extends over 16 amino acids. The V segment lost 3 bases and the J segment 4 bases; nucleotides outside the gene matches: 10. The CDR3 spells CASSSRGSGRYNEQFF. In DNA, the CDR3 is TGCGCCAGCAGCTCCCGGGGTAGCGGGCGATACAATGAGCAGTTCTTC.

V is TRBV14 and J is TRBJ1-2, with D hard to call. Germline V gene sequence: CDR1 SGHDN, CDR2 FVKESK. V lost 1 base and J lost 6, with 6 bases in between. This CDR3 has 12 residues. The CDR3 sequence is CASSQAGNGYTF. The CDR3 region has the DNA TGTGCCAGCAGCCAAGCGGGAAATGGCTACACCTTC.

The chain employs TRBV6-5 and TRBJ2-5; a weak D match, TRBD1 (6 bases). The CDR3 covers 11 residues. Looked up from germline, CDR1 is MNHEY and CDR2 is SVGAGI. V shed 4 bases and J shed 11 bases, with 11 bases lying between them. DNA for the CDR3: TGTGCCAGCAGTTTCAGGGGAAAGCAGTACTTC. Protein: CASSFRGKQYF.

This chain joins TRBV7-6 and TRBJ1-4, with 7 positions matching TRBD1. CDR1 and CDR2 from the germline V gene are SGHVS and FNYEAQ. CDR3 size: 16 residues. V lost 1 base, J lost 3 bases, and 5 bases stayed unmatched. Here the CDR3 DNA reads TGTGCCAGCAGCTTAGGAGGGGGCAGGGCTAATGAAAAACTGTTTTTT. It encodes CASSLGGGRANEKLFF.

The chain recombines TRBV5-1 with TRBJ2-3; D not certain. Trimming cost V 5 bases and J 2 bases, with 15 bases left between them. CDR3 size: 15 residues. CDR1 is SGHRS, CDR2 YFSETQ, per germline. The CDR3: CASSFLMGPTDTQYF. The CDR3 DNA follows: TGCGCCAGCAGTTTCTTGATGGGCCCCACAGATACGCAGTATTTT.

The chain is built from TRBV19 and TRBJ1-5; 9 bases fit TRBD1. CDR1 and CDR2 (germline): LNHDA, SQIVND (reference sequence). J lost 4 bases, V lost 7 bases, and 5 bases had no gene match. This CDR3 contains 14 residues. Here the CDR3 DNA reads TGTGCCAGTATGGACAGGGGCAAAAATCAGCCCCAGCATTTT. It codes for CASMDRGKNQPQHF.

This clone came up once. This chain uses TRBV5-6 with TRBJ1-5; tentative D call: TRBD1 (6 bases). The CDR3 totals 14 residues. The V end was cut by 1 base, the J end by 4 bases, with 9 bases between. The germline V gene has CDR1 SGHDT and CDR2 YYEEEE. Written as DNA, the CDR3 is TGTGCCAGCAGCTTGTGGACAGAAAATCAGCCCCAGCATTTT. Residues: CASSLWTENQPQHF.

The V gene is TRBV29-1, the J gene TRBJ1-2; D is perhaps TRBD1 (6 bases). This CDR3 region has 15 residues. Germline CDR1 reads SQVTM; CDR2 reads ANQGSEA. The CDR3, as DNA: TGCAGTTCTAGGGCAGGGGAAGGAGAGGGCTATGGCTACACCTTC. This gives the protein CSSRAGEGEGYGYTF. The entire variable domain, with the rest obtained from reference TRBV29-1 and TRBJ1-2, is as follows: SAVISQKPSRDICQRGTSLTIQCQVDSQVTMMFWYRQQPGQSLTLIATANQGSEATYESGFVIDKFPISRPNLTFSTLTVSNMSPEDSSIYLCSSRAGEGEGYGYTFGSGTRLTVV.

The V gene is TRBV5-1, the J gene TRBJ2-5, with TRBD1 matching over 10 bases. The germline V gene has CDR1 SGHRS and CDR2 YFSETQ. CDR3 size: 15 residues. V trimming: 6 bases; J trimming: 3 bases; junction bases outside the gene matches: 8. The CDR3 nucleotides read TGCGCCAGCACCCTTACCGGGACAGGGGAAGAGACCCAGTACTTC. Amino acid sequence: CASTLTGTGEETQYF.

This chain links TRBV28 with TRBJ1-5, with a weak D call TRBD1 (5 bases). V was clipped by 8 bases and J by 6 bases, with 14 bases between them. Germline V gives CDR1 MDHEN, CDR2 SYDVKM. This CDR3 is 13 amino acids long. Written as DNA, the CDR3 is TGTGCCAGCTTAGGGGTCTTGGGTCAGCCCCAGCATTTT. Its translation: CASLGVLGQPQHF.

The rearrangement uses TRBV9 and TRBJ2-3, with a weak D call TRBD2 (6 bases). Germline CDR1 and CDR2: SGDLS and YYNGEE. V was shortened by 3 bases and J by 8 bases, with 13 bases between the two germline ends. This CDR3 spans 13 amino acids. The CDR3, as DNA: TGTGCCAGCAGCGACTTCGCTAGCGTTACGCAGTATTTT. This translates into CASSDFASVTQYF. Complete variable domain (other parts from reference TRBV9 and TRBJ2-3): DSGVTQTPKHLITATGQRVTLRCSPRSGDLSVYWYQQSLDQGLQFLIQYYNGEERAKGNILERFSAQQFPDLHSELNLSSLELGDSALYFCASSDFASVTQYFGPGTRLTVL.

The chain carries TRBV5-1 and TRBJ1-5, with a possible D match to TRBD1 (5 bases). Trimming removed 0 bases at V and 2 bases at J, with 9 bases between. Germline V gene sequence: CDR1 SGHRS, CDR2 YFSETQ. The CDR3 runs to 15 residues. The CDR3 region is CASSLGGAGNQPQHF. CDR3 in DNA: TGCGCCAGCAGCTTGGGGGGCGCGGGCAATCAGCCCCAGCATTTT. The variable domain in full, with the rest retrieved from reference TRBV5-1 and TRBJ1-5, is KAGVTQTPRYLIKTRGQQVTLSCSPISGHRSVSWYQQTPGQGLQFLFEYFSETQRNKGNFPGRFSGRQFSNSRSEMNVSTLELGDSALYLCASSLGGAGNQPQHFGDGTRLSIL.

J is TRBJ2-7 and V is TRBV2; D might be TRBD1 (5 bases). The V end lost 6 bases, the J end lost 5 bases, and 20 bases lay between the germline ends. Germline CDR1 and CDR2: SNHLY and FYNNEI. The CDR3 contains 15 residues. In DNA form, the CDR3 reads TGTGCCAGCAGAAGACAGCCTACCCTGAAGGACGAGCAGTACTTC. Translation: CASRRQPTLKDEQYF.

This sequence joins TRBV4-3 and TRBJ2-7; 7 nucleotides line up with TRBD1. J lost 6 bases, V lost 3 bases, and 14 bases had no gene match. The CDR3 runs to 16 residues. Germline CDR1 is LGHNA and CDR2 is YSLEER. The CDR3 DNA reads as TGCGCCAGCAGCCACTTTTTAGGGACAGATCCGGGCGAGCAGTACTTC. It is translated as CASSHFLGTDPGEQYF.

This clone was observed a few times. The genes are TRBV2 and TRBJ2-7; TRBD2 aligns across 13 bases. The CDR3 consists of 15 residues. Unmatched junction bases numbered 3, after V lost 5 bases and J lost 2 bases. Germline V gene lookup returns CDR1 SNHLY and CDR2 FYNNEI. CDR3 sequence: CASSKLAGGTYEQYF. In nucleotides, the CDR3 is TGTGCCAGCAGTAAACTAGCGGGAGGGACCTACGAGCAGTACTTC.